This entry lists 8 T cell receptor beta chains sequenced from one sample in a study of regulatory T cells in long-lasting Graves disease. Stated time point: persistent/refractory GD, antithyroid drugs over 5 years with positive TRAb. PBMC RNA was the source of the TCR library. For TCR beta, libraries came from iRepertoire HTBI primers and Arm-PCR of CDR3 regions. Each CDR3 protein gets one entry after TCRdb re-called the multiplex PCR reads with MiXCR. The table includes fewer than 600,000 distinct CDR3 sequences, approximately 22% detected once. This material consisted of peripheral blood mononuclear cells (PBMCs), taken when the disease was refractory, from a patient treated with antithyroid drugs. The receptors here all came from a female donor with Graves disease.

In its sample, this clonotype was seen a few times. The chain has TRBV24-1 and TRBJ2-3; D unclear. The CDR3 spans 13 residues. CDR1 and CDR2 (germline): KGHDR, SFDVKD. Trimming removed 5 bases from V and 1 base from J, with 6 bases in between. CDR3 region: CATSGFGTDTQYF. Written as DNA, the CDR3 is TGTGCCACCAGTGGGTTCGGCACAGATACGCAGTATTTT.

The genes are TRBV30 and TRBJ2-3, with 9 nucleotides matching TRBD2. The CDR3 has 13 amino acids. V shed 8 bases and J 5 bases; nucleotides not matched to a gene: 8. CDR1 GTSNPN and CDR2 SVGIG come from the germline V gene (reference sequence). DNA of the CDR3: TGTGCCAGTGGACTAGCGAGTAGAGATACGCAGTATTTT. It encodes CASGLASRDTQYF.

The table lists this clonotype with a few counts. The CDR3 is CAWSMALGSNQPQHF. The CDR3 DNA follows: TGTGCCTGGAGTATGGCACTGGGGTCCAATCAGCCCCAGCATTTT. V is TRBV30 and J is TRBJ1-5; D is uncertain. This CDR3 is built from 15 residues. CDR1 and CDR2 (germline): GTSNPN, SVGIG (reference sequence). Trimming took 2 bases from V and 3 from J, leaving 14 bases between them.

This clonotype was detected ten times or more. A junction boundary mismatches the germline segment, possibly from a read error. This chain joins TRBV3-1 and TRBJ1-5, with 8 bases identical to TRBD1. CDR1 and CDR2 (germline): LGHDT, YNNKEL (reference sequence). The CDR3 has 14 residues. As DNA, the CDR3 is TGTGCCAGCAGTCAAGGACAGGGTGGACAGCCCCAGCATTTT. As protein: CASSQGQGGQPQHF.

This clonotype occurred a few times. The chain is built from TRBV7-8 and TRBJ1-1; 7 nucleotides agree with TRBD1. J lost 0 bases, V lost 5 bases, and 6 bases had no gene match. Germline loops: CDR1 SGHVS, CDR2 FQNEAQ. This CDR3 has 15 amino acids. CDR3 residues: CASSQGQFMNTEAFF. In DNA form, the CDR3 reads TGTGCCAGCAGCCAGGGACAGTTCATGAACACTGAAGCTTTCTTT.

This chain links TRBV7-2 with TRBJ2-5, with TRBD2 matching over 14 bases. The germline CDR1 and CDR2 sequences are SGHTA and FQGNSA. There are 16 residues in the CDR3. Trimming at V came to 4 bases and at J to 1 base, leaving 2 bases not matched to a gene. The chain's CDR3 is CASSWTSGGIQETQYF. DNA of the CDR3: TGTGCCAGCAGCTGGACTAGCGGGGGGATCCAAGAGACCCAGTACTTC.

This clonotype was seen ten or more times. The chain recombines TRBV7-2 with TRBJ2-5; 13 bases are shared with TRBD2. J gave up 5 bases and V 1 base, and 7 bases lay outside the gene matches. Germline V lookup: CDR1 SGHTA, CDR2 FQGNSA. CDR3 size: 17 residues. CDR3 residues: CASSLELGLAGWETQYF. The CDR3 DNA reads TGTGCCAGCAGCTTAGAGTTGGGACTAGCGGGATGGGAGACCCAGTACTTC. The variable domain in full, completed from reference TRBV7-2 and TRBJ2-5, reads GAGVSQSPSNKVTEKGKDVELRCDPISGHTALYWYRQSLGQGLEFLIYFQGNSAPDKSGLPSDRFSAERTGGSVSTLTIQRTQQEDSAVYLCASSLELGLAGWETQYFGPGTRLLVL.

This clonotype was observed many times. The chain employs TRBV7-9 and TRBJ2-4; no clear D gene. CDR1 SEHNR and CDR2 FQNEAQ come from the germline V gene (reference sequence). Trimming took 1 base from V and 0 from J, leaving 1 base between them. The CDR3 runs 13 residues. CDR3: CASSLGAKNIQYF. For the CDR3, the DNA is TGTGCCAGCAGCTTAGGAGCCAAAAACATTCAGTACTTC.